This T cell receptor (beta chain) is from a study of control samples from healthy donors and cancer patients. This table comes from immunoSEQ multiplex PCR, and its TCRdb copy is limited to in-frame clones, with some not included. The repertoire has around 100,000 clones, about 89% of them found once; the top ten carry under 20%. Source material: PBMCs. The receptor was isolated from a man aged 55 to 70 with lung cancer.

The CDR3 DNA follows: TGTGCCAGCAGCTTATCCACCGCAGGGAAGTACGAGCAGTACGTC. As protein: CASSLSTAGKYEQYV. This chain joins TRBV7-2 and TRBJ2-7; D may be TRBD1 (5 bases). Deletions cut 2 bases from V and 4 bases from J, with 15 bases between. CDR3 length: 15 residues. Germline assignment: CDR1 SGHTA and CDR2 FQGNSA.